The present T cell receptor (beta chain) was sequenced within a study of blood T cell repertoires in COVID-19. Per the authors' pipeline: Cell counts per sample came from amplifying reference gene primers. Data came from immunoSEQ multiplex PCR; TCRdb stores just in-frame clones and leaves some out. V, J and clone size are those of that table, while D and trimming were read from the DNA. In the table there are about 160,000 clones, 81% of which are singletons. Sequenced material: PBMCs or T cells enriched from blood (not recorded which). The sequence was obtained from a woman aged 40 to 55 with acute COVID-19.

The CDR3 sequence: CASSVRGVDEQFF. As DNA, the CDR3 is TGTGCCAGCAGCGTACGGGGAGTCGATGAGCAGTTCTTC. This chain joins TRBV9 and TRBJ2-1; possibly TRBD2 for D (5 bases). Germline CDR1 and CDR2: SGDLS and YYNGEE. V was trimmed by 1 base and J by 8 bases, leaving 10 bases between them. The CDR3 consists of 13 residues. Variable domain in full (rest from reference TRBV9 and TRBJ2-1): DSGVTQTPKHLITATGQRVTLRCSPRSGDLSVYWYQQSLDQGLQFLIQYYNGEERAKGNILERFSAQQFPDLHSELNLSSLELGDSALYFCASSVRGVDEQFFGPGTRLTVL.